The T cell receptor beta chain described here comes from a study of chemoradiotherapy in HPV16-positive cancers. CDR1 and CDR2 from the germline V gene are SNHLY and FYNNEI. The CDR3 is 15 amino acids. The germline V and J ends were trimmed by 2 bases and 2 bases, with 10 bases remaining between them. Assay: immunoSEQ multiplex PCR; the TCRdb copy retains only in-frame clones and omits some. This sample has approximately 9,400 clones, with approximately 91% found just once. This chain joins TRBV2 and TRBJ1-3; D is possibly TRBD1 (5 bases). Sample: blood, taken from a patient who underwent chemoradiotherapy. This TCR was recovered from a human donor with HPV-associated anogenital cancer. CDR3 amino acids: CASSERQPPGNTIYF. The DNA for the CDR3 is TGTGCCAGCAGTGAACGACAGCCCCCTGGAAACACCATATATTTT. Supplemented by reference TRBV2 and TRBJ1-3, the full variable domain reads EPEVTQTPSHQVTQMGQEVILRCVPISNHLYFYWYRQILGQKVEFLVSFYNNEISEKSEIFDDQFSVERPDGSNFTLKIRSTKLEDSAMYFCASSERQPPGNTIYFGEGSWLTVV.